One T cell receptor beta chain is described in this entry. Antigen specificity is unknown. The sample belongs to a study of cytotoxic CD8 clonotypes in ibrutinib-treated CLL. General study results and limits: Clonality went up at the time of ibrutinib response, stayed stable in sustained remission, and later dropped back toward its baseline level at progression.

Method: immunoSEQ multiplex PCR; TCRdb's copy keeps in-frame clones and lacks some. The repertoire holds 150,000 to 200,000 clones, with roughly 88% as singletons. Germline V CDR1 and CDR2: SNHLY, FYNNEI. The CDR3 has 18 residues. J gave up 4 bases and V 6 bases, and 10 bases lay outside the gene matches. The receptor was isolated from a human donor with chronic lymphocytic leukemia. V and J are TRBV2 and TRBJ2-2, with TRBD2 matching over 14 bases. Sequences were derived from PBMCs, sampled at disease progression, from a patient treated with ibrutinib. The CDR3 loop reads CASRAGTSGSTGTGELFF. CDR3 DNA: TGTGCCAGCAGAGCCGGGACTAGCGGGAGTACCGGCACCGGGGAGCTGTTTTTT.